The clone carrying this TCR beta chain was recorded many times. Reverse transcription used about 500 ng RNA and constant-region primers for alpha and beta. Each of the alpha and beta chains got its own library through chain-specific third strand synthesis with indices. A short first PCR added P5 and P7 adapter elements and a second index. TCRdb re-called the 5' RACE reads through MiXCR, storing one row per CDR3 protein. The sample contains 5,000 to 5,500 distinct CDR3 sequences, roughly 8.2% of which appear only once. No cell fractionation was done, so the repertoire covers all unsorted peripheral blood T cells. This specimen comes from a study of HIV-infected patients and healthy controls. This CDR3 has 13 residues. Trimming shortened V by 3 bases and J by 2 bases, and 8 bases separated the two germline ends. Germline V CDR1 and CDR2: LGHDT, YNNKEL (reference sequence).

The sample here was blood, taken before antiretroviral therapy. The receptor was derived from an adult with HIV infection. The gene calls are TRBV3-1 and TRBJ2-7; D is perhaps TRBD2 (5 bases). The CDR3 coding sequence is TGTGCCAGCAGCCAGGACTGGACCTACGAGCAGTACTTC. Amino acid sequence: CASSQDWTYEQYF.